This TCR beta chain stems from a study of Graves' ophthalmopathy and Graves' hyperthyroidism. Trimming removed 5 bases from V and 1 base from J, with 8 bases in between. Germline V gene lookup returns CDR1 LNHDA and CDR2 SQIVND (reference sequence). The CDR3 runs 14 residues. This clonotype has a count of ten or more. The antigen is not known. Enrolled hyperthyroidism patients had a new diagnosis, a duration under 2 months, and an age of 18 to 65. Broader study findings: Sensitivity reached 55% to 71% and specificity 72.22% when the model predicted ophthalmopathy progression. In blood, most expanded thyroid clonotypes above 0.001 frequency were also detected.

The authors amplified TCR beta CDR3 regions, and they did so from RNA transcripts for repertoire sequencing. Scientists carried out first-round RT-PCR using HTBI primers and then a second-round multiplex PCR. TCRdb used MiXCR to reprocess the multiplex PCR reads, holding one entry per CDR3 protein. Seen here are 900,000 to 1,200,000 distinct CDR3 sequences, about 36% observed once, and the top ten hold around 10%. The receptor was derived from an adult man with Graves' hyperthyroidism. The specimen was peripheral blood or thyroid tissue (not recorded which). The rearrangement joins TRBV19 to TRBJ2-2; D is unresolved. The CDR3 DNA reads TGTGCCAGTAGTCGAGCAGTGAACACCGGGGAGCTGTTTTTT. Protein: CASSRAVNTGELFF.